This T cell receptor (beta chain) is from a study of monozygotic twins with inflammatory bowel disease. Study observations and caveats: TCRbeta diversity (inverse Simpson) was lower in IBD patients than in healthy co-twins.

Each CDR3 protein gets one entry in TCRdb, which reprocessed the 5' RACE reads and gives no DNA. This listing includes 150,000 to 200,000 distinct CDR3 sequences. Blood was collected, approximately 2.5 ml per donor. As concerns this clonotype: What it binds is unknown.

Germline CDR1 is SGHRS and CDR2 is YFSETQ. The CDR3 contains 15 residues. This TCR was recovered from a human donor with ulcerative colitis or Crohn's disease, or a healthy co-twin of an affected twin (not recorded which). The chain combines TRBV5-1 with TRBJ2-1; TCRdb outputs TRBD1, but without DNA this stays unchecked. Source material: blood. The CDR3 loop reads CASSLLDGANNEQFF.